A single sample gave rise to the 32 T cell receptor beta chains below, sequenced in a study of naive and memory T cell subsets. Study-wide results and caveats: Especially in CD8 cells, naive repertoires contained a few larger clonotypes, possibly CD45RA-re-expressing memory cells.

Their antigens remain unidentified. An equimolar mix of two oligonucleotides served as the beta constant-region primer for TRBC1 and TRBC2. The ligated cDNA underwent four PCR rounds using SP2 and nested alpha and beta constant-region primers. TCRdb independently ran MiXCR on the UMI-ligation and nested PCR reads; one entry per CDR3 protein. The sample lists 150,000 or so distinct CDR3 sequences, roughly 20% occurring once. The sequencing sample was made of naive CD4+ T cells from blood. The receptor source for this set is a human donor in good health.

The chain recombines TRBV6-4 with TRBJ2-6; D is undetermined. V dropped 4 bases and J dropped 4 bases, with 5 bases sitting between them. CDR1 MRHNA and CDR2 SNTAGT come from the germline V gene. The CDR3 sequence is 13 residues long. The CDR3 bases are TGTGCCAGCAGTGCATCCGGGGCCAACGTCCTGACTTTC. This encodes CASSASGANVLTF.

The V and J genes are TRBV29-1 and TRBJ1-5, with D perhaps matching TRBD1 (6 bases). V shed 4 bases and J shed 4 bases, with 11 bases lying between them. The germline gives CDR1 SQVTM, CDR2 ANQGSEA. The CDR3 has 13 residues. CDR3 protein: CSVGDMGNQPQHF. The CDR3 bases are TGCAGCGTTGGGGACATGGGAAATCAGCCCCAGCATTTT. The full variable domain, rest sourced from reference TRBV29-1 and TRBJ1-5, is SAVISQKPSRDICQRGTSLTIQCQVDSQVTMMFWYRQQPGQSLTLIATANQGSEATYESGFVIDKFPISRPNLTFSTLTVSNMSPEDSSIYLCSVGDMGNQPQHFGDGTRLSIL.

This clonotype was counted many times. This chain joins TRBV28 and TRBJ2-7, with D perhaps TRBD1 (5 bases). Looked up from germline, CDR1 is MDHEN and CDR2 is SYDVKM. The CDR3 has 14 amino acids. V lost 2 bases to trimming and J lost 6 bases, with 14 bases between them. CDR3 in amino acids: CASSLGRVGAEQYF. CDR3 in DNA: TGTGCCAGCAGTTTAGGCAGGGTAGGAGCCGAGCAGTACTTC. Full variable domain (outside the CDR3, taken from reference TRBV28 and TRBJ2-7): DVKVTQSSRYLVKRTGEKVFLECVQDMDHENMFWYRQDPGLGLRLIYFSYDVKMKEKGDIPEGYSVSREKKERFSLILESASTNQTSMYLCASSLGRVGAEQYFGPGTRLTVT.

The gene calls are TRBV29-1 and TRBJ2-5, with 7 bases that match TRBD2. After removal of 4 bases from V and 4 bases from J, the junction contained 9 bases not matched to a gene. Germline lookup yields CDR1 SQVTM and CDR2 ANQGSEA. The CDR3 extends over 14 amino acids. The CDR3 protein is CSVVGGSSRETQYF. CDR3 sequence (DNA): TGCAGCGTTGTGGGCGGGAGTTCACGAGAGACCCAGTACTTC.

This clonotype was seen more than once but under ten times. The chain uses TRBV6-6 and TRBJ1-5; D uncertain. V dropped 6 bases and J dropped 4 bases, with 4 bases sitting between them. The CDR3 loop spans 11 amino acids. The germline V gene encodes CDR1 MNHNY and CDR2 SVGAGI (reference sequence). This CDR3 reads CASRANQPQHF. The CDR3 DNA follows: TGTGCCAGCAGGGCGAATCAGCCCCAGCATTTT.

The J gene is TRBJ2-5, the V gene TRBV6-6; D is possibly TRBD1 (6 bases). Germline CDR1 reads MNHNY; CDR2 reads SVGAGI (reference sequence). The CDR3 has 17 residues. Trimming took 0 bases from V and 4 from J, leaving 18 bases between them. The CDR3 DNA is TGTGCCAGCAGTTACTCGAGACAGGTGGCCCTTCGAGAGACCCAGTACTTC. It yields the protein CASSYSRQVALRETQYF.

The V call is TRBV15, the J call TRBJ1-6, with D possibly being TRBD1 (5 bases). Trimming removed 0 bases from V and 10 bases from J, with 13 bases in between. In germline, CDR1 is LNHNV, CDR2 YYDKDF (reference sequence). The CDR3 has 15 amino acids. CDR3 nucleotides: TGTGCCACCAGCAGAGAGCGGGGCGTCGGGTCACCCCTCCACTTT. It is translated as CATSRERGVGSPLHF.

V is TRBV7-2 and J is TRBJ2-5, with a weak D call TRBD2 (7 bases). Trimming removed 5 bases from V and 3 bases from J, with 16 bases in between. The CDR3 is 15 residues long. Germline-derived CDR1 and CDR2 are SGHTA and FQGNSA. The CDR3 reads CASSPSRGREETQYF. The CDR3 bases are TGTGCCAGCAGCCCGTCGCGGGGGCGCGAAGAGACCCAGTACTTC.

This clonotype was recorded a few times. V usage is TRBV19 and J usage is TRBJ2-1; TRBD2 matches 13 bases. Germline-derived CDR1 and CDR2 are LNHDA and SQIVND (reference sequence). Losses at the gene ends were 5 bases for V and 8 bases for J; bases not matched to a gene: 12. The CDR3 length is 17 residues. The CDR3 is CASSRGLAGVFEDEQFF. DNA of the CDR3: TGTGCCAGTAGTCGCGGACTAGCGGGAGTCTTTGAGGATGAGCAGTTCTTC.

J is TRBJ2-4 and V is TRBV7-2; a possible D gene is TRBD2 (5 bases). Trimming removed 5 bases from V and 3 bases from J, with 17 bases in between. The length of the CDR3 is 16 residues. Germline V lookup: CDR1 SGHTA, CDR2 FQGNSA. CDR3: CASSPGTVPIKNIQYF. For the CDR3, the DNA is TGTGCCAGCAGCCCGGGAACCGTCCCCATCAAAAACATTCAGTACTTC.

This clonotype has just a few counts. This chain uses TRBV6-5 with TRBJ2-2, with unresolved D. CDR1 MNHEY and CDR2 SVGAGI come from the germline V gene. The germline V and J ends were trimmed by 9 bases and 1 base, with 6 bases remaining between them. The CDR3 sequence is 12 residues long. Here the CDR3 reads CASNKNTGELFF. As DNA, the CDR3 is TGTGCCAGTAACAAGAACACCGGGGAGCTGTTTTTT.

The chain links TRBV7-9 to TRBJ2-3, with D perhaps TRBD2 (5 bases). Germline V gene data show CDR1 as SEHNR and CDR2 as FQNEAQ (reference sequence). With 4 bases removed from V and 0 bases from J, the gap between germline ends came to 5 bases. The CDR3 is 13 amino acids. In DNA, the CDR3 is TGTGCCAGCAGCTGGAGGAGCACAGATACGCAGTATTTT. Its protein product is CASSWRSTDTQYF. Drawing the rest from reference TRBV7-9 and TRBJ2-3, the complete variable domain is DTGVSQNPRHKITKRGQNVTFRCDPISEHNRLYWYRQTLGQGPEFLTYFQNEAQLEKSRLLSDRFSAERPKGSFSTLEIQRTEQGDSAMYLCASSWRSTDTQYFGPGTRLTVL.

The chain has TRBV27 and TRBJ1-6; D call uncertain. The length of the CDR3 is 17 residues. Germline V gene lookup returns CDR1 MNHEY and CDR2 SMNVEV (reference sequence). The V end lost 7 bases, the J end lost 0 bases, and 16 bases lay between the germline ends. The CDR3 reads CASTTFVRSSYNSPLHF. The CDR3 nucleotides are TGTGCCAGCACTACCTTCGTTCGGAGCTCCTATAATTCACCCCTCCACTTT.

The chain links TRBV5-4 to TRBJ1-4, with D uncertain. Germline loops: CDR1 SGHNT, CDR2 YYREEE (reference sequence). V lost 0 bases and J 3 bases, leaving 3 bases between the germline ends. The CDR3 consists of 13 residues. CDR3 nucleotide sequence: TGTGCCAGCAGCTTGGGATCTAATGAAAAACTGTTTTTT. Translating gives CASSLGSNEKLFF.

The table lists this clonotype with many counts. The V and J genes are TRBV20-1 and TRBJ2-5; 7 bases are a match to TRBD2. The CDR3 covers 13 residues. Germline CDR1 reads DFQATT; CDR2 reads SNEGSKA (reference sequence). V was clipped by 3 bases and J by 0 bases; unmatched bases: 1. The DNA for the CDR3 is TGCAGTGCTAGGAGCGGGAACCAAGAGACCCAGTACTTC. It translates to CSARSGNQETQYF.

The V call is TRBV12-5, the J call TRBJ2-7; 7 positions match TRBD1. The CDR3 extends over 14 amino acids. The V and J ends lost 3 bases and 3 bases, in that order; junction bases with no gene match: 5. In germline, CDR1 is LGHNT, CDR2 FRNRAP. The CDR3 DNA follows: TGTGCTAGTGGTTTCACAGGGGTGGGCTACGAGCAGTACTTC. Translating gives CASGFTGVGYEQYF. Full variable domain (rest looked up from reference TRBV12-5 and TRBJ2-7): DARVTQTPRHKVTEMGQEVTMRCQPILGHNTVFWYRQTMMQGLELLAYFRNRAPLDDSGMPKDRFSAEMPDATLATLKIQPSEPRDSAVYFCASGFTGVGYEQYFGPGTRLTVT.

This clonotype was recorded at least ten times. The chain uses TRBV9 and TRBJ2-1, with 10 bases identical to TRBD2. The trim removed 1 base at V and 7 bases at J, leaving 8 bases unmatched. From germline, CDR1 is SGDLS and CDR2 YYNGEE. The CDR3 totals 16 residues. In nucleotides, the CDR3 is TGTGCCAGCAGCGTAACCCCTAGCGGGAGTGCAAATGAGCAGTTCTTC. Amino acid sequence: CASSVTPSGSANEQFF. Together with reference TRBV9 and TRBJ2-1, the CDR3 gives the full variable domain: DSGVTQTPKHLITATGQRVTLRCSPRSGDLSVYWYQQSLDQGLQFLIQYYNGEERAKGNILERFSAQQFPDLHSELNLSSLELGDSALYFCASSVTPSGSANEQFFGPGTRLTVL.

The rearrangement uses TRBV29-1 and TRBJ2-5; 9 bases match TRBD2. V lost 4 bases and J lost 10; bases outside the gene matches: 10. This CDR3 is 13 amino acids long. The germline CDR1 and CDR2 sequences are SQVTM and ANQGSEA. Here the CDR3 reads CSVGGLAGVRQYF. The CDR3 DNA reads TGCAGCGTTGGAGGATTAGCGGGAGTGCGCCAGTACTTC.

This chain links TRBV29-1 with TRBJ2-7; TRBD2 agrees at 11 bases. CDR3 length equals 12 residues. Germline V gene sequence: CDR1 SQVTM, CDR2 ANQGSEA. V lost 4 bases and J lost 9; bases outside the gene matches: 5. The CDR3 nucleotides are TGCAGCGTTGTAGCGGGAGGGCCCCGGCAGTACTTC. Residues: CSVVAGGPRQYF.

The chain carries TRBV3-1 and TRBJ1-3; no reliable D call. The CDR3 contains 16 residues. Trimming left V 3 bases short and J 0 bases short, with 12 bases between. In germline, CDR1 is LGHDT, CDR2 YNNKEL (reference sequence). CDR3 coding DNA: TGTGCCAGCAGCCAGGAGGCACAGATCTCTGGAAACACCATATATTTT. It yields the protein CASSQEAQISGNTIYF.

The genes are TRBV18 and TRBJ2-5; 8 bases are shared with TRBD2. Trimming at V came to 6 bases and at J to 1 base, leaving 4 bases not matched to a gene. Looked up from germline, CDR1 is KGHSH and CDR2 is LQKENI. This CDR3 has 14 residues. The CDR3 sequence is CASSHGTSQETQYF. The CDR3 bases are TGTGCCAGCTCCCACGGGACTAGCCAAGAGACCCAGTACTTC.

This clonotype was observed a handful of times. The chain joins TRBV29-1 to TRBJ1-1, with D maybe TRBD1 (6 bases). CDR1 and CDR2 (germline): SQVTM, ANQGSEA. The V gene lost 8 bases and the J gene lost 5 bases, with 21 bases spanning the gap. CDR3 size: 14 residues. DNA of the CDR3: TGCAGCTCCGTGAAGGGGGGAGGGTATACTGAAGCTTTCTTT. It translates to CSSVKGGGYTEAFF.

This clonotype was observed a few times. This rearrangement joins TRBV7-3 to TRBJ1-6, with D hard to call. The CDR3 length is 13 residues. Trimming cost V 2 bases and J 10 bases, with 9 bases left between them. Germline V gives CDR1 SGHTA, CDR2 FQGTGA. The CDR3 here is CASSLLVDSPLHF. The CDR3 DNA sequence: TGTGCCAGCAGCTTATTGGTGGACTCACCCCTCCACTTT. Full variable domain (remainder filled in from reference TRBV7-3 and TRBJ1-6): GAGVSQTPSNKVTEKGKYVELRCDPISGHTALYWYRQSLGQGPEFLIYFQGTGAADDSGLPNDRFFAVRPEGSVSTLKIQRTERGDSAVYLCASSLLVDSPLHFGNGTRLTVT.

The sample holds a few counts of this clonotype. The gene calls are TRBV28 and TRBJ1-2; tentative D call: TRBD1 (5 bases). CDR3 length equals 15 residues. Germline values: CDR1 MDHEN, CDR2 SYDVKM. The V gene lost 2 bases and the J gene lost 4 bases, with 14 bases spanning the gap. This chain's CDR3 is CASSLISGTRYGYTF. The CDR3 DNA follows: TGTGCCAGCAGTTTAATATCTGGGACCCGCTATGGCTACACCTTC.

This chain uses TRBV20-1 with TRBJ1-1; D uncertain. V lost 3 bases and J 3 bases, leaving 5 bases between the germline ends. Per germline, CDR1 DFQATT and CDR2 SNEGSKA (reference sequence). This CDR3 is 11 amino acids long. In nucleotides, the CDR3 is TGCAGTGCTAGTTCACACACTGAAGCTTTCTTT. This gives the protein CSASSHTEAFF.

V gene TRBV12-3 or TRBV12-4 combines with J gene TRBJ2-1; 12 positions match TRBD2. J lost 6 bases, V lost 6 bases, and 6 bases had no gene match. This CDR3 has 15 residues. CDR3 nucleotide sequence: TGTGCCAGCAGCCAACTAGCGGGAGGATTCAATGAGCAGTTCTTC. This codes for CASSQLAGGFNEQFF.

This clonotype turned up a few times. V is TRBV7-8 and J is TRBJ2-1; 14 nucleotides align to TRBD2. Germline CDR1 reads SGHVS; CDR2 reads FQNEAQ. This CDR3 is 18 amino acids long. V shed 5 bases and J 5 bases; nucleotides not matched to a gene: 11. CDR3 sequence: CASSPSRTSGRLNNEQFF. The CDR3 nucleotides are TGTGCCAGCAGCCCCAGTCGGACTAGCGGGAGGCTTAACAATGAGCAGTTCTTC. Complete variable domain (other parts from reference TRBV7-8 and TRBJ2-1): GAGVSQSPRYKVAKRGQDVALRCDPISGHVSLFWYQQALGQGPEFLTYFQNEAQLDKSGLPSDRFFAERPEGSVSTLKIQRTQQEDSAVYLCASSPSRTSGRLNNEQFFGPGTRLTVL.

This clonotype has just a few counts. V usage is TRBV6-2 or TRBV6-3 and J usage is TRBJ2-6; D is unclear. Germline lookup yields CDR1 MNHEY and CDR2 SVGEGT. The V and J ends lost 8 bases and 0 bases respectively, with 5 bases between them. The CDR3 extends over 13 amino acids. The CDR3 is CASEGSGANVLTF. DNA of the CDR3: TGTGCCAGCGAAGGCTCTGGGGCCAACGTCCTGACTTTC.

In its sample, this clonotype was seen many times. At one end, the junction sequence differs from germline, possibly due to a read error. The chain links TRBV20-1 to TRBJ2-1, with D hard to call. CDR1 is DFQATT and CDR2 is SNEGSKA in the germline V gene (reference sequence). The CDR3 has 14 amino acids. The CDR3 DNA reads TGCAGTGCCAGAGATCCAACCCGCTCCAATGAGCAGTTCTTC. As protein: CSARDPTRSNEQFF.

The CDR3 DNA reads TGCAGTGCTTTCGTTTCCCCCTACGAGCAGTACTTC. Protein product: CSAFVSPYEQYF. V gene TRBV20-1 combines with J gene TRBJ2-7; D gene uncertain. Germline CDR1 and CDR2: DFQATT and SNEGSKA (reference sequence). The V and J ends lost 5 bases and 2 bases respectively, with 10 bases between them. CDR3 length: 12 amino acids.

There are many counts of this clonotype. V and J are TRBV20-1 and TRBJ2-7, with TRBD2 matching over 9 bases. CDR1 and CDR2 (germline): DFQATT, SNEGSKA (reference sequence). The junction had 14 bases not matched to a gene; V was cut back by 5 bases and J by 0 bases. This CDR3 comprises 17 residues. The CDR3 reads CSAPSLSGRTYSYEQYF. DNA for the CDR3: TGCAGTGCTCCTAGTTTGAGCGGGAGGACCTACTCCTACGAGCAGTACTTC.

This clonotype occurred a few times. The rearrangement links TRBV24-1 to TRBJ1-5; D remains ambiguous. Trimming removed 5 bases at V and 4 bases at J, with 8 bases between. The CDR3 runs 13 residues. Germline-derived CDR1 and CDR2 are KGHDR and SFDVKD. CDR3 DNA sequence: TGTGCCACCAGTGGCCTTGATAATCAGCCCCAGCATTTT. This encodes CATSGLDNQPQHF.